Listed here is a single TCR beta chain. This record comes from a study of CD8 T cells in Susac syndrome. Trimming pared 4 bases from V and 7 bases from J, leaving 15 bases between. The length of the CDR3 is 15 residues. In germline, CDR1 is KGHDR, CDR2 SFDVKD. Reverse transcription of roughly 0.45 to 1 ug RNA was performed with random hexamers. Amplification of TCR beta CDR3 spanned 54 Vbeta and 13 Jbeta via immunoSEQ multiplex PCR. TCRdb fed the immunoSEQ multiplex PCR reads into MiXCR, producing one record per CDR3 protein. The sample consists of approximately 160,000 distinct CDR3 sequences, approximately 92% of them appearing once. Healthy donors matched for age and sex were used as controls. Purification of the CD8+ and CD4+ T cells relied on negative isolation, and TEMRA cells underwent FACS enrichment.

V gene TRBV24-1 combines with J gene TRBJ2-2, with no clear D. Source material: CD4+ T cells from PBMCs. This receptor was obtained from a human donor in good health. The CDR3 is CATSDPSTNDGELFF. In DNA, the CDR3 is TGTGCCACCAGTGACCCCTCTACCAATGACGGGGAGCTGTTTTTT.